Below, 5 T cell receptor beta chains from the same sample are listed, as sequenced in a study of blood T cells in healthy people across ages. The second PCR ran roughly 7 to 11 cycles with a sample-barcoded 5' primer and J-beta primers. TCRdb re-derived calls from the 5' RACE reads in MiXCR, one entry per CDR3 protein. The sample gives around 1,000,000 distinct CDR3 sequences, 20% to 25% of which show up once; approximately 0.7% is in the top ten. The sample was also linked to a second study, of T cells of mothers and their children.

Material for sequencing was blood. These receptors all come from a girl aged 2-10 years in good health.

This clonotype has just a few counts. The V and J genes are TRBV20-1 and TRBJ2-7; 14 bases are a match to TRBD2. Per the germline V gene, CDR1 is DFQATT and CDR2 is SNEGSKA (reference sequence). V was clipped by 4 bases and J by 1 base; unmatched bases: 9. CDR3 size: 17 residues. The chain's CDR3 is CSANAGLAGEQSYEQYF. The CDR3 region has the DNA TGCAGTGCTAACGCGGGACTAGCGGGAGAGCAATCCTACGAGCAGTACTTC.

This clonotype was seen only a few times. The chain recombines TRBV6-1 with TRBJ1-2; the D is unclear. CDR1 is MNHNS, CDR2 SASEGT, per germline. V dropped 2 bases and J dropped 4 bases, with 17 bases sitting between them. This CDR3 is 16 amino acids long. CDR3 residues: CASSEIPLVDIYGYTF. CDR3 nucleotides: TGTGCCAGCAGTGAAATTCCCCTAGTTGATATCTATGGCTACACCTTC.

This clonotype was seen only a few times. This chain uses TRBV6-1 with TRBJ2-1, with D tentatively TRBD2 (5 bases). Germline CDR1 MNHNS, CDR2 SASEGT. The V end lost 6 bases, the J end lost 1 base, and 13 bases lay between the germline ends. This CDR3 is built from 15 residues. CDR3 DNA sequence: TGTGCCAGCAGGGAGGCCGACGGGTCCTACAATGAGCAGTTCTTC. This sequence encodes CASREADGSYNEQFF.

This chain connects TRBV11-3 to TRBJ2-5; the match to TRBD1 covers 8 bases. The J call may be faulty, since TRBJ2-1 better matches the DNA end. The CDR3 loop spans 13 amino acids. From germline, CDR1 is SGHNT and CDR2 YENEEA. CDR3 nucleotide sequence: TGTGCCAGCAGTTGCAGGGGGCATAATGAGCAGTTCTTC. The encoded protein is CASSCRGHNEQFF.

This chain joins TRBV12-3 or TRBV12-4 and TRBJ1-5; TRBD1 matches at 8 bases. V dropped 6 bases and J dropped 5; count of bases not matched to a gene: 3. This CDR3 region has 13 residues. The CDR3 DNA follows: TGTGCCAGCAGGGACAGGGCCGATCAGCCCCAGCATTTT. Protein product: CASRDRADQPQHF.